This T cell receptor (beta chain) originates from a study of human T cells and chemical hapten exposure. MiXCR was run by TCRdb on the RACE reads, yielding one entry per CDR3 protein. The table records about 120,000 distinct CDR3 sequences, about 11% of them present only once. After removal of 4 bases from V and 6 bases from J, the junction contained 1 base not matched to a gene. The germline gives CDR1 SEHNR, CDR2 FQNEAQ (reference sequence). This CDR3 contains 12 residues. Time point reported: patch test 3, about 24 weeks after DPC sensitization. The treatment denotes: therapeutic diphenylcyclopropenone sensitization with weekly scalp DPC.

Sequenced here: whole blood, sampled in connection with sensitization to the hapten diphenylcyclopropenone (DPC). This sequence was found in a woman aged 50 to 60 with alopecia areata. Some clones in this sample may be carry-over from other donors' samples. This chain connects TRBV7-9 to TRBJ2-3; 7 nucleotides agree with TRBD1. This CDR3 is CASSSTGDTQYF. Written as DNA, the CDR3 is TGTGCCAGCAGCTCGACAGGGGATACGCAGTATTTT.